This TCR beta chain was documented in a study of cytomegalovirus exposure and HLA in healthy donors. The PCR ran on 60 Vbeta and 13 Jbeta primers. Assay used: immunoSEQ multiplex PCR; TCRdb lists only in-frame clones, some missing. The data show roughly 88,000 clones, just under 70% seen once. The ends lost 1 base at V and 3 bases at J; junction bases unmatched: 12. This CDR3 has 18 amino acids. Looked up from germline, CDR1 is LGHNA and CDR2 is YSLEER. The TCR sequence derives from a man aged 45-65 years in good health and CMV-seronegative. This chain uses TRBV4-3 with TRBJ2-1, with 7 bases that match TRBD2. Material: PBMCs. Here the CDR3 DNA reads TGCGCCAGCAGCCAAGGGTTCTCGGCTAGCGGATTCTACAATGAGCAGTTCTTC. It specifies CASSQGFSASGFYNEQFF.